The clone carrying this T cell receptor (beta chain) was observed a handful of times. What it recognizes is unknown. J lost 10 bases, V lost 4 bases, and 17 bases had no gene match. Germline CDR1 SGDLS, CDR2 YYNGEE. The CDR3 has 16 amino acids. TCRdb recomputed calls from the 5' RACE reads with MiXCR, one row per CDR3 protein. The profile shows about 130,000 distinct CDR3 sequences, under 9% of them singletons. This entry is derived from a study of T cells after yellow fever vaccination. At the level of the study: The authors prepared low-cell-number fractions using SMART-Seq v4 Ultra Low Input. Points from the study as a whole: Among primary-vaccination clones, most reappeared after the booster, at almost 98% for CD4 and around 90% for CD8.

This material consisted of CD8+ T cells sorted from PBMCs, taken on the day of the yellow fever booster vaccination. This chain links TRBV9 with TRBJ2-1, with TRBD1 matching 7 bases. This sequence was found in a man between 18 and 35 years old who received the YFV17D yellow fever vaccine. In DNA form, the CDR3 reads TGTGCCAGCAGCACCCTGACAGGGTTTCCCCCGGGCGAGCAGTTCTTC. The encoded protein is CASSTLTGFPPGEQFF.